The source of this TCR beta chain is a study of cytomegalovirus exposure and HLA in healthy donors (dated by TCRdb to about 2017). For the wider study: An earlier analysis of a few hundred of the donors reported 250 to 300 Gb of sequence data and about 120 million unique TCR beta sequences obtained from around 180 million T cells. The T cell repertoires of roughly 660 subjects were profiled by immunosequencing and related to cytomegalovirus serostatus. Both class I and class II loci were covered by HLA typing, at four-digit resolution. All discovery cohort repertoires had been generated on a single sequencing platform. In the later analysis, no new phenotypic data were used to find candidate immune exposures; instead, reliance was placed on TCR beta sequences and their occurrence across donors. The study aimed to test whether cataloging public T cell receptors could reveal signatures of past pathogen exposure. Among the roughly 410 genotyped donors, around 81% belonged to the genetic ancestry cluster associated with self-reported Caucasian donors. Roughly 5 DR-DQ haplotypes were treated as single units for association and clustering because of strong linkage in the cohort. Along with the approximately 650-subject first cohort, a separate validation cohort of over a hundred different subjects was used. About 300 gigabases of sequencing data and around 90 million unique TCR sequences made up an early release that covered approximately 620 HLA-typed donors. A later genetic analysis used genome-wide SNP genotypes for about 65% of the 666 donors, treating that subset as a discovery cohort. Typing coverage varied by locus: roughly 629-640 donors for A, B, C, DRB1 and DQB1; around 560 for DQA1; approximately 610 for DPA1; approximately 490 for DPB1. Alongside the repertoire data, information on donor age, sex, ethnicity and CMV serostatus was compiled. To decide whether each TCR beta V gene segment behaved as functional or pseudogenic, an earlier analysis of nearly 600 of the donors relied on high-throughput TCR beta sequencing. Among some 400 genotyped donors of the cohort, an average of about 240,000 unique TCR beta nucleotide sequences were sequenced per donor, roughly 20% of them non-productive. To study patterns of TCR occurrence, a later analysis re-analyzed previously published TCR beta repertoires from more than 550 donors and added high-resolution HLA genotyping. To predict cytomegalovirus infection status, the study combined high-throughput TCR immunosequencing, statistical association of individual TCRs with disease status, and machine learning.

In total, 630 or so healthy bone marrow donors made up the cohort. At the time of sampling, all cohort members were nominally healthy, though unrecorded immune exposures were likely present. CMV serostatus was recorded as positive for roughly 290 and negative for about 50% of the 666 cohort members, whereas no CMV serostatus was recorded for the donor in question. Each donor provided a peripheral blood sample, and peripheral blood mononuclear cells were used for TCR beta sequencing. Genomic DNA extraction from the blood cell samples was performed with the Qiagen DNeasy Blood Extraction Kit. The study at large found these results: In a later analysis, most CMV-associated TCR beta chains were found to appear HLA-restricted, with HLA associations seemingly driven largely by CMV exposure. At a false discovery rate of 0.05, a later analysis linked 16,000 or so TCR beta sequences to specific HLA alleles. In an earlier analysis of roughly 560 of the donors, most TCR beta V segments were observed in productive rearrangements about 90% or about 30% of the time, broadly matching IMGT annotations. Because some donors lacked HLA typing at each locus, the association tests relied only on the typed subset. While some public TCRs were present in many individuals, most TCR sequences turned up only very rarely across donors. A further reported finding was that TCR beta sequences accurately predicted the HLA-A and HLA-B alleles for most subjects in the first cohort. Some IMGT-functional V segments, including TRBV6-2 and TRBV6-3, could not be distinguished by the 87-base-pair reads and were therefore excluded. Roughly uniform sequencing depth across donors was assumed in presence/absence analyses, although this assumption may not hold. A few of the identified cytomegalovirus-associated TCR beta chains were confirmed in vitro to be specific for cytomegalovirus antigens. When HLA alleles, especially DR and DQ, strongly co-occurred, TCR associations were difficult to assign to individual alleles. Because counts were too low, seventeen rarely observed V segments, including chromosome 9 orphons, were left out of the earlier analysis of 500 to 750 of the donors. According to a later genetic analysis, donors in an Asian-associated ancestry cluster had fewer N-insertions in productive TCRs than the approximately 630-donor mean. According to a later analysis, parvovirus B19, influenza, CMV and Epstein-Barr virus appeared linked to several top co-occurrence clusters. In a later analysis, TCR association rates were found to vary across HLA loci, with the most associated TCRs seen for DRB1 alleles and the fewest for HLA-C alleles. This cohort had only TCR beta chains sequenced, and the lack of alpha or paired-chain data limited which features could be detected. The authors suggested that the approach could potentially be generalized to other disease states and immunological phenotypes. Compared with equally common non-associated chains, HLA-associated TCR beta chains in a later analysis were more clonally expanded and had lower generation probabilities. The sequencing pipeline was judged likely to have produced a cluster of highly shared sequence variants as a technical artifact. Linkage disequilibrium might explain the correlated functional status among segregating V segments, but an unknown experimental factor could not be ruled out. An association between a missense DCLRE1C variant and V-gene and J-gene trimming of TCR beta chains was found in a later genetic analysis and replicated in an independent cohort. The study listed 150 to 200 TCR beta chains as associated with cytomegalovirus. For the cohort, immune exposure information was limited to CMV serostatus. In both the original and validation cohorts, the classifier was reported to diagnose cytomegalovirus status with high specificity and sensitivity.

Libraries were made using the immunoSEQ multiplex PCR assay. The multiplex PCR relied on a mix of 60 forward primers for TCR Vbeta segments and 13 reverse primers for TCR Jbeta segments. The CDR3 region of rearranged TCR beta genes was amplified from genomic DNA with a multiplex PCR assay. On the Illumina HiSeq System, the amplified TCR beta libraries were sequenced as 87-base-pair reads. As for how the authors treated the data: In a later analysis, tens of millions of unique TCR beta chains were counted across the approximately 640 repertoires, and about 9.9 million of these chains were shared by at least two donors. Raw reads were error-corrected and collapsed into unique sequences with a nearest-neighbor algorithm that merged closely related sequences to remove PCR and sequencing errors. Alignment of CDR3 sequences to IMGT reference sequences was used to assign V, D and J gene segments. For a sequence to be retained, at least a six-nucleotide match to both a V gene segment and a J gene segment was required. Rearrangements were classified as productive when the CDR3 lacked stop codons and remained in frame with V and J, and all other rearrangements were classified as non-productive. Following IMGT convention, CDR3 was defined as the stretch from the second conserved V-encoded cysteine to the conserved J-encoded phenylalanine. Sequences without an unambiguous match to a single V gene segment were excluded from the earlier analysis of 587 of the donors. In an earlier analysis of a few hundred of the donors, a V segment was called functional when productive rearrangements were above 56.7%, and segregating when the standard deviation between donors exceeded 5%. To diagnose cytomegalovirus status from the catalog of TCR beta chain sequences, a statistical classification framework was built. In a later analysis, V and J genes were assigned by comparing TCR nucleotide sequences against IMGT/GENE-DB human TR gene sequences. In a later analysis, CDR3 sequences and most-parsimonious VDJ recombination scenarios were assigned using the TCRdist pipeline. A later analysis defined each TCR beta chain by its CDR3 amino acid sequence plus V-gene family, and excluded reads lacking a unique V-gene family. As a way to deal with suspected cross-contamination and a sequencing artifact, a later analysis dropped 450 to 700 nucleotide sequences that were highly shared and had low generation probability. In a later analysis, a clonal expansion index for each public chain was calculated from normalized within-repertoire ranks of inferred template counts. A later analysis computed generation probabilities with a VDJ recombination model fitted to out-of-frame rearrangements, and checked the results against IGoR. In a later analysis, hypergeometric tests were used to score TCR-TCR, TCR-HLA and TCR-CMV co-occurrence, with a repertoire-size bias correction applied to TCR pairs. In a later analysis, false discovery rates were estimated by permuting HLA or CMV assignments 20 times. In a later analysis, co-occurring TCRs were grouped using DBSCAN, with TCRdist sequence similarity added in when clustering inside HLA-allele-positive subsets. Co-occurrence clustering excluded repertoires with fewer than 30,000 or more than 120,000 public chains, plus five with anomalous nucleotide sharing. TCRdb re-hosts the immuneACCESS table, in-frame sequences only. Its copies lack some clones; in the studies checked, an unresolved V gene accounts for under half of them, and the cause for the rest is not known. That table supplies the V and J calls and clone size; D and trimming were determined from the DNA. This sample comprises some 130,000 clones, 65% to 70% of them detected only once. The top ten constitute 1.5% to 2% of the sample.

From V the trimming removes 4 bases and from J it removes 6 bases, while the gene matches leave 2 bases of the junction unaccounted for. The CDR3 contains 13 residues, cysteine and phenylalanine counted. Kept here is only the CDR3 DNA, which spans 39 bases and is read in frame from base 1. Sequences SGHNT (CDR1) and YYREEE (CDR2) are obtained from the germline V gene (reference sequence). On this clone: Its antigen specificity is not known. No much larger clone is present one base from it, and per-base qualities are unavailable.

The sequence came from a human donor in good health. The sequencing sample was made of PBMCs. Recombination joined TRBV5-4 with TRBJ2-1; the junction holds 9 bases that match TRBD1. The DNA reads TGTGCCAGCAGCCGGGACAGGGTCAATGAGCAGTTCTTC. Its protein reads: CASSRDRVNEQFF.